The 2 T cell receptor beta chains below all came from one sample that was sequenced in a study of shared clonotypes between healthy human individuals. TCRdb's table, derived via immunoSEQ multiplex PCR, lists solely in-frame clones and lacks some. The repertoire consists of some 1,100,000 clones, with about four fifths occurring once and the leading ten covering 0.52%. Sequencing input: memory CD4+ T cells from PBMCs. Subset denoted: CD45RA-negative fraction. Receptors were obtained from a man in his late teens or twenties in good health. Some clones in this sample may be carry-over from other donors' samples.

This sequence joins TRBV7-2 and TRBJ1-4; no reliable D call. The V gene's germline CDR1 is SGHTA and CDR2 FQGNSA. CDR3 length: 13 amino acids. V gave up 7 bases and J gave up 4 bases, with 10 bases separating them. The CDR3 here is CASTRANNEKLFF. The CDR3 nucleotides read TGTGCCAGCACACGGGCTAATAATGAAAAACTGTTTTTT. Full variable domain (remainder filled in from reference TRBV7-2 and TRBJ1-4): GAGVSQSPSNKVTEKGKDVELRCDPISGHTALYWYRQSLGQGLEFLIYFQGNSAPDKSGLPSDRFSAERTGGSVSTLTIQRTQQEDSAVYLCASTRANNEKLFFGSGTQLSVL.

Only one count was recorded for this clone. The rearrangement joins TRBV10-3 to TRBJ2-7; D possibly corresponds to TRBD1 (6 bases). The CDR3 is 13 residues long. V was pared by 9 bases and J by 7 bases, with 19 bases between. From germline, CDR1 is ENHRY and CDR2 SYGVKD. CDR3 region: CAIRPGQSREQYF. The CDR3 DNA reads as TGTGCCATTAGGCCGGGACAATCGAGGGAGCAGTACTTC.